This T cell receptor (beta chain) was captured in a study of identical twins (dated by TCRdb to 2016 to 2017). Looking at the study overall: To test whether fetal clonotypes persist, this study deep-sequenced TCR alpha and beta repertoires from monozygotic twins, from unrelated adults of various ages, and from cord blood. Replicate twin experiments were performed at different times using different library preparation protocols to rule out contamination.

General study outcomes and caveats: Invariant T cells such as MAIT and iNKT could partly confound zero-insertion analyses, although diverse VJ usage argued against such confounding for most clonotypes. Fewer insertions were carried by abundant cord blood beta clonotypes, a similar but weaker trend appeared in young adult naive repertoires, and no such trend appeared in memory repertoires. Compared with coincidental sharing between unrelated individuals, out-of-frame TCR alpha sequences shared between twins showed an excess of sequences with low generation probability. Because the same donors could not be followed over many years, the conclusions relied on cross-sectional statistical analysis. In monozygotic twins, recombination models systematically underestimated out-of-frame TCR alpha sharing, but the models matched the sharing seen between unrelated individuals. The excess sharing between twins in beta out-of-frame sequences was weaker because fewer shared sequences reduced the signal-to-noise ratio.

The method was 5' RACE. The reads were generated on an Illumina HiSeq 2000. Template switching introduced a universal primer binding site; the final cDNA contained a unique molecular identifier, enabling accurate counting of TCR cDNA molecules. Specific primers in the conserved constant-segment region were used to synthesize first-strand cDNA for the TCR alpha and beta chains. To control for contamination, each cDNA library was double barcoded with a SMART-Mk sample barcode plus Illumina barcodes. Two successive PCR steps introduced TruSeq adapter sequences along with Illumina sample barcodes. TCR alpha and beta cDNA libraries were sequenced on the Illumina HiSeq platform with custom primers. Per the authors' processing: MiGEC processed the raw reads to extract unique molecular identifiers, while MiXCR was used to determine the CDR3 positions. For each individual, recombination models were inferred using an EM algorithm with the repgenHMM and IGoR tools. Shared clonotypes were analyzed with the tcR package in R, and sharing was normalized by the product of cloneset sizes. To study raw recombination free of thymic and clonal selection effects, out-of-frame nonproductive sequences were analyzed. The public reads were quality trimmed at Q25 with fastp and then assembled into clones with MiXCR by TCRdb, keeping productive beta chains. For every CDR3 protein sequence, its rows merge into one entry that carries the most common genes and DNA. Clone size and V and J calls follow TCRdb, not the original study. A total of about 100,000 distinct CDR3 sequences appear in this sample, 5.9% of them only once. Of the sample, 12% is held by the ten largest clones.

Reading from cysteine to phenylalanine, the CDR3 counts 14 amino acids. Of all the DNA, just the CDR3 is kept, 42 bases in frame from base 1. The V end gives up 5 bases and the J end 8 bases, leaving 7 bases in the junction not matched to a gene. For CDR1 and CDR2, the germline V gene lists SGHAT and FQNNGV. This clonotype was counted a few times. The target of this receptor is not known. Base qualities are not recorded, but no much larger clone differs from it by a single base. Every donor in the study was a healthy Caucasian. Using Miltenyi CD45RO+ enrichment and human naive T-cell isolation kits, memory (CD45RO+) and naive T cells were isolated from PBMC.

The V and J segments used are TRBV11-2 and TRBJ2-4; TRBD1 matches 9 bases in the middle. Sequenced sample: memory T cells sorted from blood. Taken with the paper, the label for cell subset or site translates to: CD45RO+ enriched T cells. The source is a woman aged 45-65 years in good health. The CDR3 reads CASSAGQGLDIQYF. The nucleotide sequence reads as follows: TGTGCCAGCAGCGCGGGACAGGGTTTGGACATTCAGTACTTC.